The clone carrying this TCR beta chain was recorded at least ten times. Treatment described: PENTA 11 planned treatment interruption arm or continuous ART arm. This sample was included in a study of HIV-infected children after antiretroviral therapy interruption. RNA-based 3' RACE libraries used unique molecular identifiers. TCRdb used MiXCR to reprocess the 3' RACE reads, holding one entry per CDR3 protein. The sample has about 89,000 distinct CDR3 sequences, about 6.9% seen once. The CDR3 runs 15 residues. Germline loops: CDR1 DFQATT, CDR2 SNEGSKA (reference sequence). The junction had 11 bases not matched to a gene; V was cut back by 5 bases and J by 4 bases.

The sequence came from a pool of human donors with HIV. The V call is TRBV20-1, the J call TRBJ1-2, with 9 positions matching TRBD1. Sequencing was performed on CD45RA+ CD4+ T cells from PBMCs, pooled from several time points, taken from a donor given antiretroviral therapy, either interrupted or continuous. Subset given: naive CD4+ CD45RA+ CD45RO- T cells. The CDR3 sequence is CSAGRKTGGAYGYTF. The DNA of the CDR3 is TGCAGTGCTGGGCGAAAAACAGGGGGCGCCTATGGCTACACCTTC.